This T cell receptor (beta chain) originates from a study of T cell repertoires in cytomegalovirus infection (dated by TCRdb to the late 2010s). Background for the entire study: The peptide stimulations were aimed at well-studied HLA-B-restricted epitopes as well as recently identified HLA-C-restricted CMV epitopes, whose presentation resists viral immunomodulation. Because public TCR beta signatures pointed to carriage of CMV infection together with the matching HLA type, the HLA type of each donor mattered for the analysis. Findings and caveats that apply to the study as a whole: The ex vivo response was dominated by HLA-C-restricted CMV-specific TCR beta clonotypes, which also provided the single most frequent clonotype in two of eight donors. In both this cohort and an independent cohort of approximately 350 donors, the cumulative frequency of public TCR beta family members distinguished carriers of CMV infection plus the relevant HLA type.

With regard to this clonotype: No cognate antigen has been identified for it. A read error may produce the germline difference seen at one junction end.

The data were produced on an Illumina HiSeq 1500. In-frame beta chains were kept once TCRdb had trimmed the public reads at Q25 with fastp and called clones with MiXCR. Duplicate CDR3 protein sequences are folded into a single record with the most common DNA and genes. The sample records fewer than 950,000 distinct CDR3 sequences, around a third of which are singletons. Of the sample, around an eighth falls within the top ten clones. Its CDR3 holds 15 amino acids, cysteine through phenylalanine. Of the read, only the CDR3 DNA is kept; its 45 bases are in frame from base 1. The germline V gene sets CDR1 to MNHEY and CDR2 to SVGEGT. The treatment or condition label here, explained by the study, means: in vitro stimulation with specific CMV peptide epitopes to enrich CMV-specific T cells.

The sample was cultured CD8+ T cells from PBMCs, taken from culture after CMV antigen stimulation. This sequence uses TRBV6-2 or TRBV6-3 and TRBJ2-5, with the D gene not clear enough to name. This clonotype was obtained from a human donor in good health (CMV status not recorded). Some clones in this sample may be carry-over from other donors' samples. The CDR3 protein is CATSDDTDPQETQYF. The base sequence is TGTGCCACCAGTGACGATACGGACCCACAAGAGACCCAGTACTTC.